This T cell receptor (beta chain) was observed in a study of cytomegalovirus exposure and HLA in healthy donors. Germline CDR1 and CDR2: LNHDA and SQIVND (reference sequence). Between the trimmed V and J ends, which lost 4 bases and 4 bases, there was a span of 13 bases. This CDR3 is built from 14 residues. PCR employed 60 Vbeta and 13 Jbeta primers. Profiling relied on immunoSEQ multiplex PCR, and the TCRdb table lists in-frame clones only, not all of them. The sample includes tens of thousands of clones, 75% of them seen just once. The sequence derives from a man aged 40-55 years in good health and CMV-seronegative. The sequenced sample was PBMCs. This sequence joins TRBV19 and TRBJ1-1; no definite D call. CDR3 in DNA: TGTGCCAGTAGTAGAAATGACGGAGGCACTGAAGCTTTCTTT. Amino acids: CASSRNDGGTEAFF.